The clone carrying this TCR beta chain showed up just a few times. Its antigen is currently unknown. Stated time point: week 5, during vaccination. It was 300 ug of mutant IDH1 20-mer peptide that made up each vaccine dose, given with topical imiquimod. Germline V gives CDR1 WSHSY, CDR2 SAAADI. This CDR3 is built from 13 residues. The ends were cut back, 7 bases at V and 0 bases at J, with 9 bases in the middle. The sample originates from a study of a mutant IDH1 vaccine in newly diagnosed glioma. Profiling relied on immunoSEQ multiplex PCR, and the TCRdb table lists in-frame clones only, not all of them. The table has fewer than 35,000 clones, 55% to 60% seen once.

This chain connects TRBV10-2 to TRBJ1-1; tentatively, D is TRBD1 (5 bases). The input for sequencing was PBMCs, taken from a glioma patient whose treatment included an IDH1 peptide vaccine. The TCR comes from a woman aged 18-29 years with glioma. The CDR3 protein is CASKSGMNTEAFF. CDR3 DNA sequence: TGCGCCAGCAAATCAGGGATGAACACTGAAGCTTTCTTT.